This TCR beta chain was recorded in a study of control samples from healthy donors and cancer patients. Generated by immunoSEQ multiplex PCR, the TCRdb table keeps only in-frame clones and is missing some. The table lists 150,000 or so clones, 93% of them singletons. CDR3 length equals 15 residues. V lost 0 bases to trimming and J lost 5 bases; unmatched junction nucleotides: 5. CDR1 is SGDLS, CDR2 YYNGEE, per germline. Sequenced sample: blood. This clonotype originated in a man younger than 35 in good health. V is TRBV9 and J is TRBJ2-7; 10 nucleotides match TRBD1. In DNA, the CDR3 is TGTGCCAGCAGCGTAGTCGGGACAGGGGTGGACGAGCAGTACTTC. Translated, it gives CASSVVGTGVDEQYF. Combining the CDR3 with reference TRBV9 and TRBJ2-7 gives the whole variable domain DSGVTQTPKHLITATGQRVTLRCSPRSGDLSVYWYQQSLDQGLQFLIQYYNGEERAKGNILERFSAQQFPDLHSELNLSSLELGDSALYFCASSVVGTGVDEQYFGPGTRLTVT.